This T cell receptor (beta chain) was captured in a study of blood T cell repertoires in COVID-19. The repertoire was sequenced with immunoSEQ multiplex PCR; TCRdb's copy has only in-frame clones and lacks some. The sample has approximately 200,000 clones, 80% to 90% seen once. Source material: peripheral blood. This sequence was found in a middle-aged man who had recovered from COVID-19.

DNA for the CDR3: TGCGCCAGCAGTGAGTCAATTAATGGCTACACCTTC. Its protein product is CASSESINGYTF. The rearrangement links TRBV10-2 to TRBJ1-2; D call uncertain. V was trimmed by 0 bases and J by 6 bases, leaving 5 bases between them. The CDR3 runs to 12 residues. CDR1 and CDR2 (germline): WSHSY, SAAADI.